These 10 T cell receptor beta chains were sequenced from one sample in a study of T cell responses to AZD1222 COVID-19 vaccine. TCRdb's table, derived via immunoSEQ multiplex PCR, lists solely in-frame clones and lacks some. The repertoire has 90,000 to 130,000 clones, around 90% of them found once; the top ten carry approximately 8%. Sequenced here: peripheral blood, sampled on day 0 of AZD1222 vaccination. The receptors here all came from an adult in good health.

J is TRBJ1-2 and V is TRBV30; the D is unclear. The CDR3 is 10 residues long. Germline CDR1 and CDR2: GTSNPN and SVGIG (reference sequence). With 8 bases removed from V and 4 bases from J, the gap between germline ends came to 8 bases. CDR3 DNA: TGTGCCGTCCGGGGCTATGGCTACACCTTC. Translating it yields CAVRGYGYTF.

The V gene is TRBV4-1, the J gene TRBJ2-3; 8 bases are shared with TRBD2. The CDR3 is made up of 13 amino acids. Trimming removed 4 bases from V and 6 bases from J; junction bases left unmatched: 3. Germline values: CDR1 MGHRA, CDR2 YSYEKL. The CDR3 region is CASSLGLVDTQYF. CDR3 nucleotide sequence: TGCGCCAGCAGCCTGGGACTAGTTGATACGCAGTATTTT.

The rearrangement joins TRBV5-1 to TRBJ2-5; 7 bases agree with TRBD1. Germline lookup yields CDR1 SGHRS and CDR2 YFSETQ. V was clipped by 3 bases and J by 1 base; unmatched bases: 0. CDR3 length: 13 amino acids. CDR3 bases: TGCGCCAGCAGCTGGACAGGCCAAGAGACCCAGTACTTC. Amino acid sequence: CASSWTGQETQYF.

The chain carries TRBV6-4 and TRBJ2-1, with D possibly being TRBD1 or TRBD2 (6 bases each). Germline lookup yields CDR1 MRHNA and CDR2 SNTAGT. Between the trimmed V and J ends, which lost 8 bases and 0 bases, there was a span of 14 bases. The CDR3 covers 15 residues. The CDR3 spells CASRKEGGSYNEQFF. Here the CDR3 DNA reads TGTGCCAGCCGGAAGGAGGGGGGCTCCTACAATGAGCAGTTCTTC.

The gene calls are TRBV6-2 or TRBV6-3 and TRBJ1-1; possibly TRBD1 for D (5 bases). V gave up 2 bases and J gave up 0 bases, with 7 bases separating them. The CDR3 runs 14 residues. Germline-derived CDR1 and CDR2 are MNHEY and SVGEGT. In DNA, the CDR3 is TGTGCCAGCAGTTACCCACAGGTGAACACTGAAGCTTTCTTT. As protein: CASSYPQVNTEAFF.

This sequence joins TRBV4-2 and TRBJ1-2; D unclear. Germline V lookup: CDR1 LGHNA, CDR2 YNFKEQ. Trimming removed 0 bases at V and 8 bases at J, with 19 bases between. The CDR3 length is 16 residues. CDR3 sequence (DNA): TGTGCCAGCAGCCAAGACCTAATAAGGGCTGGACGGGGCTACACCTTC. Its protein is CASSQDLIRAGRGYTF.

The chain links TRBV11-1 to TRBJ1-3; TRBD1 matches 7 bases. The CDR3 runs 15 residues. V lost 5 bases to trimming and J lost 3 bases; unmatched junction nucleotides: 7. CDR1 SGHAT and CDR2 FQDESV come from the germline V gene (reference sequence). Here the CDR3 reads CASSPGQVGGNTIYF. The CDR3 DNA follows: TGTGCCAGCAGCCCAGGACAGGTCGGTGGAAACACCATATATTTT.

The chain links TRBV9 to TRBJ2-1; TRBD2 might be the D (5 bases). CDR3 length equals 15 residues. Germline assignment: CDR1 SGDLS and CDR2 YYNGEE. The V end was cut by 0 bases, the J end by 2 bases, with 9 bases between. The CDR3 is CASSVAPGTYNEQFF. CDR3 coding DNA: TGTGCCAGCAGCGTAGCACCGGGGACCTACAATGAGCAGTTCTTC. The full variable domain, its missing parts supplied by reference TRBV9 and TRBJ2-1, is DSGVTQTPKHLITATGQRVTLRCSPRSGDLSVYWYQQSLDQGLQFLIQYYNGEERAKGNILERFSAQQFPDLHSELNLSSLELGDSALYFCASSVAPGTYNEQFFGPGTRLTVL.

The chain has TRBV2 and TRBJ1-6; possible D gene TRBD1, 6 bases. In germline, CDR1 is SNHLY, CDR2 FYNNEI. This CDR3 has 13 residues. V was pared by 6 bases and J by 7 bases, with 10 bases between. CDR3 nucleotides: TGTGCCAGCAGGGACAGTTGGAATTCACCCCTCCACTTT. Translation gives CASRDSWNSPLHF.

The V call is TRBV3-1 (or the pseudogene TRBV3-2), the J call TRBJ1-5, with 10 bases identical to TRBD1. Germline loops: CDR1 LGHDT, CDR2 YNNKEL (reference sequence). The CDR3 has 14 amino acids. Germline trimming cut 1 base from V and 7 bases from J; bases unmatched to any gene: 1. The CDR3: CASSQGDRGQPQHF. The CDR3 DNA sequence: TGTGCCAGCAGCCAAGGGGACAGGGGCCAGCCCCAGCATTTT.